The clone carrying this T cell receptor beta chain was counted between two and nine times. As handled by the study authors: Reference gene primer amplification yielded estimated nucleated cell counts. TCRdb's table, derived via immunoSEQ multiplex PCR, lists solely in-frame clones and lacks some. That table gives V, J and clone size, and the DNA gave D and trimming. Of fewer than 250,000 clones in the sample, almost 90% were seen once. The data belong to a study of blood T cell repertoires in COVID-19. V was pared by 4 bases and J by 0 bases, with 4 bases of the junction left unmatched. Germline CDR1 reads LGHNA; CDR2 reads YNFKEQ. CDR3 length equals 16 residues. Participant-given clinical history determined each cohort assignment. It was within 2 weeks before study entry that exposed participants met a COVID-19 case.

The V gene is TRBV4-2, the J gene TRBJ2-3; 10 bases match TRBD2. This receptor was taken from a man in his thirties or forties who had been exposed to COVID-19. Sequencing was carried out using PBMCs or T cells enriched from blood (not recorded which). The CDR3 reads CASSPSGGRSTDTQYF. As DNA, the CDR3 is TGTGCCAGCAGCCCTAGCGGGGGCAGGAGCACAGATACGCAGTATTTT.